Presented here are 30 T cell receptor beta chains from one specimen sequenced in a study of T cells and copy number aberrations in small-cell lung cancer. The method was immunoSEQ multiplex PCR; TCRdb's version includes in-frame clones alone and lacks a portion of them. The repertoire consists of approximately 6,600 clones, with about 72% occurring once and the leading ten covering approximately 9.4%. Sequenced material: normal tissue next to the tumor. These receptors were obtained from a woman in her 70s with small cell lung cancer. Some clones in this sample may be carry-over from other donors' samples.

This clone was observed a single time. The rearrangement links TRBV5-1 to TRBJ2-5; D uncertain. The CDR3 runs to 15 residues. The V gene's germline CDR1 is SGHRS and CDR2 YFSETQ. V lost 0 bases to trimming and J lost 5 bases, with 14 bases between them. CDR3 loop: CASSLVARTHETQYF. For the CDR3, the DNA is TGCGCCAGCAGCTTGGTGGCCAGGACGCACGAGACCCAGTACTTC.

The chain carries TRBV9 and TRBJ2-5, with 9 bases lining up with TRBD2. Germline V lookup: CDR1 SGDLS, CDR2 YYNGEE. With 2 bases clipped from V and 5 bases from J, the junction kept 7 bases outside the gene matches. This CDR3 spans 15 amino acids. For the CDR3, the DNA is TGTGCCAGCAGCGTGGCGGGAGGGAGAGGGGAGACCCAGTACTTC. Protein product: CASSVAGGRGETQYF.

This chain links TRBV4-3 with TRBJ1-1; 8 nucleotides agree with TRBD1. Germline loops: CDR1 LGHNA, CDR2 YSLEER. The V gene end was trimmed by 0 bases and the J gene end by 4 bases; junction bases not matched to a gene: 7. The CDR3 covers 16 residues. The CDR3 sequence is CASSQDWTGLSTEAFF. The CDR3 DNA follows: TGCGCCAGCAGCCAAGACTGGACAGGGCTTTCCACTGAAGCTTTCTTT.

V gene TRBV29-1 combines with J gene TRBJ1-2, with D hard to call. The V end was cut by 5 bases, the J end by 0 bases, with 13 bases between. Germline values: CDR1 SQVTM, CDR2 ANQGSEA. This CDR3 has 14 residues. CDR3 amino acids: CSVPQRRPNYGYTF. CDR3 DNA sequence: TGCAGCGTTCCACAGCGGCGGCCTAACTATGGCTACACCTTC.

The chain links TRBV2 to TRBJ1-4; weak D call: TRBD1 (5 bases). Between the trimmed V and J ends, which lost 7 bases and 4 bases, there was a span of 10 bases. Germline loops: CDR1 SNHLY, CDR2 FYNNEI. This CDR3 has 13 residues. In DNA, the CDR3 is TGTGCCAGCAACAGGCAGGGTAATGAAAAACTGTTTTTT. Its protein is CASNRQGNEKLFF.

CDR3: CASSSYSGHETQYF. CDR3 DNA: TGTGCCAGCAGCTCGTATAGCGGGCACGAGACCCAGTACTTC. The chain uses TRBV7-2 and TRBJ2-5, with 7 bases identical to TRBD2. The CDR3 spans 14 residues. CDR1 and CDR2 from the germline V gene are SGHTA and FQGNSA. V was pared by 4 bases and J by 5 bases, with 7 bases of the junction left unmatched.

The rearrangement uses TRBV7-9 and TRBJ2-7; 11 bases match TRBD2. CDR1 and CDR2 (germline): SEHNR, FQNEAQ (reference sequence). With 2 bases clipped from V and 5 bases from J, the junction kept 5 bases outside the gene matches. The CDR3 loop spans 15 amino acids. The DNA of the CDR3 is TGTGCCAGCAGCTTAAATAAGGGACTAGCGGACGAGCAGTACTTC. It is translated as CASSLNKGLADEQYF.

Within the sample, this clone is medium-sized. The genes are TRBV28 and TRBJ2-1; TRBD2 is a possible D gene (7 bases). This CDR3 has 12 residues. Germline CDR1 MDHEN, CDR2 SYDVKM. V was shortened by 11 bases and J by 4 bases, with 12 bases between the two germline ends. The CDR3 sequence is CAGGRGYNEQFF. CDR3 in DNA: TGTGCCGGGGGGCGGGGGTACAATGAGCAGTTCTTC.

The J gene is TRBJ2-2, the V gene TRBV10-2; the match to TRBD2 covers 7 bases. Germline CDR1 and CDR2: WSHSY and SAAADI. V lost 6 bases and J lost 7; bases outside the gene matches: 8. CDR3 length: 14 residues. For the CDR3, the DNA is TGCGCCAGCAGAATGGGAGGGCCCATCGGGGAGCTGTTTTTT. This encodes CASRMGGPIGELFF.

The chain carries TRBV18 and TRBJ1-4; D gene unclear. The V gene lost 4 bases and the J gene lost 4 bases, with 16 bases spanning the gap. The CDR3 sequence is 16 residues long. Germline V CDR1 and CDR2: KGHSH, LQKENI. Here the CDR3 DNA reads TGTGCCAGCTCACAATTGCCCCTCGCACTTAATGAAAAACTGTTTTTT. It translates to CASSQLPLALNEKLFF.

The chain employs TRBV4-2 and TRBJ2-7; perhaps TRBD2 as D (6 bases). V was shortened by 2 bases and J by 1 base, with 15 bases between the two germline ends. In germline, CDR1 is LGHNA, CDR2 YNFKEQ. CDR3 length: 16 residues. This CDR3 is CASSQNAGGTSYEQYF. In DNA form, the CDR3 reads TGTGCCAGCAGCCAAAATGCGGGCGGGACTTCCTACGAGCAGTACTTC.

This clone was detected only a few times. The genes are TRBV29-1 and TRBJ2-5, with 9 positions matching TRBD1. The V gene's germline CDR1 is SQVTM and CDR2 ANQGSEA. The CDR3 is 12 amino acids. The CDR3 here is CAANRGRGTQYF. CDR3 bases: TGCGCAGCTAACAGGGGGCGTGGGACCCAGTACTTC.

The chain joins TRBV6-4 to TRBJ2-2, with 11 bases that match TRBD2. Germline V gene sequence: CDR1 MRHNA, CDR2 SNTAGT. J gave up 6 bases and V 0 bases, and 0 bases lay outside the gene matches. The CDR3 runs to 15 residues. CDR3 in amino acids: CASSDSLAGAGELFF. The CDR3 DNA reads as TGTGCCAGCAGTGACTCACTAGCGGGAGCCGGGGAGCTGTTTTTT.

V usage is TRBV11-2 and J usage is TRBJ2-7; D gene ambiguous. CDR3 length equals 14 residues. Germline values: CDR1 SGHAT, CDR2 FQNNGV. V shed 0 bases and J shed 1 base, with 7 bases lying between them. The CDR3 DNA reads TGTGCCAGCAGCTTAGACGGCAATTCCTACGAGCAGTACTTC. The encoded protein is CASSLDGNSYEQYF.

As concerns this clone: A read error may produce the germline difference seen at one junction end. The rearrangement joins TRBV11-2 to TRBJ1-1, with unresolved D. Germline assignment: CDR1 SGHAT and CDR2 FQNNGV. The CDR3 covers 14 residues. In DNA form, the CDR3 reads TGTGCCAACAGCTTAGAGGCATTGAACACTGAAGCTTTCTTT. Its translation: CANSLEALNTEAFF.

The J gene is TRBJ2-1, the V gene TRBV16; 10 nucleotides line up with TRBD2. The CDR3 runs to 14 residues. Germline-derived CDR1 and CDR2 are KGHSY and FQNENV. The J segment lost 7 bases and the V segment lost 4 bases, leaving 4 bases of the junction unmatched. Here the CDR3 reads CASSPGLAVNEQFF. The CDR3 nucleotides are TGTGCCAGCAGCCCCGGACTAGCGGTTAATGAGCAGTTCTTC.

The chain couples TRBV25-1 to TRBJ1-1, with 9 bases aligning to TRBD1. Germline V gene data show CDR1 as MGHDK and CDR2 as SYGVNS. Trimming cost V 5 bases and J 5 bases; bases outside gene matches: 9. This CDR3 is built from 15 residues. Here the CDR3 reads CASSRTGGAGTEAFF. In nucleotides, the CDR3 is TGTGCCAGCAGTAGAACAGGGGGCGCGGGTACTGAAGCTTTCTTT. Full variable domain (outside the CDR3, taken from reference TRBV25-1 and TRBJ1-1): EADIYQTPRYLVIGTGKKITLECSQTMGHDKMYWYQQDPGMELHLIHYSYGVNSTEKGDLSSESTVSRIRTEHFPLTLESARPSHTSQYLCASSRTGGAGTEAFFGQGTRLTVV.

The chain uses TRBV5-6 and TRBJ2-1; 7 bases match TRBD1. Germline lookup yields CDR1 SGHDT and CDR2 YYEEEE. The J segment lost 3 bases and the V segment lost 0 bases, leaving 3 bases of the junction unmatched. The CDR3 contains 15 residues. The CDR3 sequence is CASSLGRDSYNEQFF. In DNA form, the CDR3 reads TGTGCCAGCAGCTTGGGCCGGGACAGCTACAATGAGCAGTTCTTC.

The V gene is TRBV7-2, the J gene TRBJ2-7; D gene unclear. Germline V gene lookup returns CDR1 SGHTA and CDR2 FQGNSA. The CDR3 loop spans 13 amino acids. Trimming took 2 bases from V and 2 from J, leaving 7 bases between them. CDR3 coding DNA: TGTGCCAGCAGCTTATCCGGGCCCTACGAGCAGTACTTC. Translated, it gives CASSLSGPYEQYF.

The chain has TRBV5-1 and TRBJ1-1, with D possibly matching TRBD1 (5 bases). Trimming cost V 1 base and J 1 base, with 8 bases left between them. CDR1 SGHRS and CDR2 YFSETQ come from the germline V gene. CDR3 length equals 14 residues. The CDR3 sequence is CASSLQQANTEAFF. CDR3 nucleotides: TGCGCCAGCAGCTTGCAACAGGCGAACACTGAAGCTTTCTTT.

The V gene is TRBV5-1, the J gene TRBJ2-7; TRBD1 matches at 12 bases. V lost 4 bases to trimming and J lost 4 bases; unmatched junction nucleotides: 3. CDR3 size: 14 residues. Per the germline V gene, CDR1 is SGHRS and CDR2 is YFSETQ. The CDR3 DNA follows: TGCGCCAGCAGCGGGGGACAGGGGGCTTACGAGCAGTACTTC. This translates into CASSGGQGAYEQYF. Based on the CDR3 plus reference TRBV5-1 and TRBJ2-7, the full variable domain is KAGVTQTPRYLIKTRGQQVTLSCSPISGHRSVSWYQQTPGQGLQFLFEYFSETQRNKGNFPGRFSGRQFSNSRSEMNVSTLELGDSALYLCASSGGQGAYEQYFGPGTRLTVT.

This clone was counted once. The chain has TRBV7-9 and TRBJ2-2, with 9 positions matching TRBD2. The CDR3 has 17 amino acids. Germline loops: CDR1 SEHNR, CDR2 FQNEAQ (reference sequence). V shed 1 base and J 3 bases; nucleotides not matched to a gene: 6. CDR3 region: CASSLDLAGLYTGELFF. As DNA, the CDR3 is TGTGCCAGCAGCTTAGATCTAGCGGGATTATACACCGGGGAGCTGTTTTTT.

J is TRBJ1-3 and V is TRBV30; unclear D gene. The CDR3 is 12 residues long. Germline assignment: CDR1 GTSNPN and CDR2 SVGIG (reference sequence). V was clipped by 3 bases and J by 2 bases, with 5 bases between them. CDR3 residues: CAWRPAGNTIYF. The CDR3 DNA follows: TGTGCCTGGAGGCCAGCTGGAAACACCATATATTTT.

The chain carries TRBV5-1 and TRBJ1-4; 10 positions agree with TRBD1. Germline CDR1 and CDR2: SGHRS and YFSETQ. The CDR3 length is 17 residues. The junction had 14 bases not matched to a gene; V was cut back by 4 bases and J by 8 bases. This CDR3 is CASSLMRTGGREEKLFF. In nucleotides, the CDR3 is TGCGCCAGCAGCCTAATGAGGACAGGGGGGAGAGAAGAAAAACTGTTTTTT.

The V gene is TRBV19, the J gene TRBJ2-5, with D maybe TRBD2 (5 bases). In germline, CDR1 is LNHDA, CDR2 SQIVND (reference sequence). This CDR3 is built from 13 residues. Trimming pared 7 bases from V and 4 bases from J, leaving 13 bases between. The DNA of the CDR3 is TGTGCCAGTAAGGAGGACCAACGAGAGACCCAGTACTTC. The encoded protein is CASKEDQRETQYF.

The V and J genes are TRBV18 and TRBJ2-3; a possible D gene is TRBD1 (6 bases). V lost 5 bases and J 0 bases, leaving 6 bases between the germline ends. Germline assignment: CDR1 KGHSH and CDR2 LQKENI. This CDR3 spans 13 amino acids. CDR3: CASSGQSTDTQYF. The CDR3 nucleotides are TGTGCCAGCTCAGGACAGAGCACAGATACGCAGTATTTT.

V and J are TRBV6-6 and TRBJ1-1; 8 nucleotides agree with TRBD1. The junction had 6 bases not matched to a gene; V was cut back by 6 bases and J by 0 bases. The CDR3 extends over 15 amino acids. Germline V CDR1 and CDR2: MNHNY, SVGAGI (reference sequence). Written as DNA, the CDR3 is TGTGCCAGCAGGCCAGACAGGGGACTGAACACTGAAGCTTTCTTT. This codes for CASRPDRGLNTEAFF.

V and J are TRBV5-1 and TRBJ2-3; a possible D gene is TRBD1 (6 bases). Germline loops: CDR1 SGHRS, CDR2 YFSETQ. The CDR3 length is 15 residues. Trimming removed 2 bases at V and 0 bases at J, with 10 bases between. CDR3 loop: CASSFQGMSTDTQYF. Written as DNA, the CDR3 is TGCGCCAGCAGCTTTCAGGGGATGAGCACAGATACGCAGTATTTT. Looking up the rest from reference TRBV5-1 and TRBJ2-3 gives the full variable domain: KAGVTQTPRYLIKTRGQQVTLSCSPISGHRSVSWYQQTPGQGLQFLFEYFSETQRNKGNFPGRFSGRQFSNSRSEMNVSTLELGDSALYLCASSFQGMSTDTQYFGPGTRLTVL.

The chain is built from TRBV6-1 and TRBJ2-2, with TRBD2 identical over 7 bases. CDR1 MNHNS and CDR2 SASEGT come from the germline V gene. V dropped 10 bases and J dropped 7; count of bases not matched to a gene: 15. This CDR3 has 15 residues. CDR3 residues: CATSRAGDWVGELFF. CDR3 bases: TGTGCCACCTCTCGGGCGGGAGATTGGGTCGGGGAGCTGTTTTTT.

CDR3 amino acids: CASSADGALRGSTEAFF. In DNA form, the CDR3 reads TGTGCCAGCAGCGCCGATGGGGCTCTAAGGGGGAGTACTGAAGCTTTCTTT. The rearrangement joins TRBV9 to TRBJ1-1, with D possibly TRBD1 on 6 matching bases. The CDR3 has 17 residues. Germline V gene lookup returns CDR1 SGDLS and CDR2 YYNGEE. With 3 bases removed from V and 5 bases from J, the gap between germline ends came to 23 bases.